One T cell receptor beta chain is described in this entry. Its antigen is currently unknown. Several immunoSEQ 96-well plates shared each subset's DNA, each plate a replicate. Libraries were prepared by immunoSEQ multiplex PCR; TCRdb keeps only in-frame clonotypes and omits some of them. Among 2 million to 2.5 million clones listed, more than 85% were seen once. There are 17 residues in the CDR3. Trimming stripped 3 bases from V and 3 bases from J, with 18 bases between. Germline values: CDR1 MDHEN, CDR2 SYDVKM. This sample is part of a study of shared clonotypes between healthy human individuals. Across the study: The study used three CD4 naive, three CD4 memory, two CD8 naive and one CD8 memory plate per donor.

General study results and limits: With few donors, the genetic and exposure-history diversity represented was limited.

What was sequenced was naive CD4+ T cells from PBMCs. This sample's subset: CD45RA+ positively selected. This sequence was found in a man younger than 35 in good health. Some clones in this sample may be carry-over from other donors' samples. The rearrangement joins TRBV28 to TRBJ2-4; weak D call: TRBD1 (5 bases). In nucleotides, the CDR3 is TGTGCCAGCAGTTTTGTATGGGGCGAACTGAGCAAAAACATTCAGTACTTC. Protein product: CASSFVWGELSKNIQYF.